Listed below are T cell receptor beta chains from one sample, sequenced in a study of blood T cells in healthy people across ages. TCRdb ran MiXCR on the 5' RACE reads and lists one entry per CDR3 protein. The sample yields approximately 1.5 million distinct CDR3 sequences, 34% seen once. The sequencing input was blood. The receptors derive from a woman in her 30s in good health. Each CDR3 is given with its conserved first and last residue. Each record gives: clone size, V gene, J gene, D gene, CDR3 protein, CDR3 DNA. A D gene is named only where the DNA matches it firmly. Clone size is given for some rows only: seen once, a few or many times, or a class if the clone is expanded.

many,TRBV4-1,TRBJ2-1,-,CASSQARGLADTYNEQFF,TGCGCCAGCAGCCAAGCTCGGGGGCTAGCGGATACCTACAATGAGCAGTTCTTC
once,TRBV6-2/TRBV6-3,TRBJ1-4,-,CASRPTSSTNEKLFF,TGTGCCAGCAGACCGACATCCTCAACTAATGAAAAACTGTTTTTT
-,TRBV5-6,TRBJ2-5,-,CVSSLRSGETQYF,TGTGTCAGCAGCTTGCGTTCGGGGGAGACCCAGTACTTC
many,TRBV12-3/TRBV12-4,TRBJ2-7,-,CASSSGGTYEQYF,TGCGCCAGCAGCTCCGGAGGAACCTACGAGCAGTACTTC
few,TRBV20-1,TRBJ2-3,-,CSARDSPGTDTQYF,TGCAGTGCTAGAGATTCCCCAGGCACAGATACGCAGTATTTT
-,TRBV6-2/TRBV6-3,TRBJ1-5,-,CASGPISNQPQHF,TGTGCCAGCGGACCCATTAGCAATCAGCCCCAGCATTTT
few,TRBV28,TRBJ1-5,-,CASSFMAEPQHF,TGTGCCAGCAGTTTCATGGCAGAGCCCCAGCATTTT
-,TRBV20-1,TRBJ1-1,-,CSAKGGRASTEAFF,TGCAGTGCAAAGGGGGGCAGGGCATCCACTGAAGCTTTCTTT
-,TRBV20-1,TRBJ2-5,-,CSPQGLGVLEETQYF,TGCAGTCCCCAAGGGTTGGGGGTTTTAGAAGAGACCCAGTACTTC
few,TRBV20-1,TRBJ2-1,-,CSAPSWDGIRGRDEQFF,TGCAGTGCTCCCTCCTGGGACGGAATACGGGGAAGGGATGAGCAGTTCTTC
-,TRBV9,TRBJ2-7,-,CASSVTSGRTYEQYF,TGTGCCAGCAGCGTAACTAGTGGTAGAACCTACGAGCAGTACTTC
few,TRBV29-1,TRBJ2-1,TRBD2,CSVDASGYNEQFF,TGCAGCGTTGACGCTAGCGGCTACAATGAGCAGTTCTTC
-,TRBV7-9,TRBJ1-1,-,CASSFVDTETFF,TGTGCCAGCAGCTTCGTCGACACTGAAACTTTCTTT
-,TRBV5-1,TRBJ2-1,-,CASKEAQDYNEQFF,TGCGCCAGCAAAGAGGCCCAGGACTACAATGAGCAGTTCTTC
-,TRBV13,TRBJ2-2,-,CASSSPYVGELFF,TGTGCCAGCAGCTCACCATACGTCGGGGAGCTGTTTTTT
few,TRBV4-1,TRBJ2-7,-,CASRLEAGASYEQYF,TGCGCCAGCAGGCTGGAAGCTGGGGCCTCCTACGAGCAGTACTTC
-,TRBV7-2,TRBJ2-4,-,CASSLGSVTVQYF,TGTGCCAGCAGCTTAGGTAGCGTCACGGTTCAGTACTTC
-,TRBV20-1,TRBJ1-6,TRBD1,CSAPGEQGVVSPLHF,TGCAGTGCTCCAGGCGAACAGGGGGTAGTCTCACCCCTCCACTTT
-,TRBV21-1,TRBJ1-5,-,CASSRTGATSDQPQHF,TGTGCCAGCAGCAGGACAGGGGCCACCTCCGATCAGCCCCAGCATTTT
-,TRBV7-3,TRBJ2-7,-,CASSLVDSSYNEQYF,TGTGCCAGCAGCTTAGTGGATAGCTCCTACAATGAGCAGTACTTC
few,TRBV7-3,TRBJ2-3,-,CASSLGGQYTDTQYF,TGTGCCAGCAGCCTGGGGGGACAGTACACAGATACGCAGTATTTT
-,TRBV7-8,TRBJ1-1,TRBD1,CASNIGTGHWDTEAFF,TGTGCCAGCAACATAGGGACAGGGCACTGGGACACTGAAGCTTTCTTT
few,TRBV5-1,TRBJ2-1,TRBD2,CASSFNSGGLYNEQFF,TGCGCCAGCAGCTTTAATAGCGGGGGCCTCTACAATGAGCAGTTCTTC
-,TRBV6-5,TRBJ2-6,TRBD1,CASSYDRGSFGANVLTF,TGTGCCAGCAGCTACGACAGGGGGAGCTTTGGGGCCAACGTCCTGACTTTC
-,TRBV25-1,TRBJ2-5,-,CASSDPVLGAQYF,TGTGCCAGCAGTGACCCGGTACTAGGAGCCCAGTACTTC
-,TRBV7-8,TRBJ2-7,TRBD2,CASSLGALAGVDEQYF,TGTGCCAGCAGCTTAGGAGCCCTAGCGGGAGTCGACGAGCAGTACTTC
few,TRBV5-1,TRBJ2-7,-,CASSLKDRDEQYF,TGCGCCAGCAGCTTGAAGGACCGGGACGAGCAGTACTTC
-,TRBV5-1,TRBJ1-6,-,CASSFSGNNSPLHF,TGCGCCAGCAGCTTCTCAGGGAACAATTCACCCCTCCACTTT
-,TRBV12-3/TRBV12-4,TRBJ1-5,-,CASSLRQHQPQHF,TGTGCCAGCAGTCTACGACAGCATCAGCCCCAGCATTTT
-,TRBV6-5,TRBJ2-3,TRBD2,CASNGLAGRDTQYF,TGTGCCAGCAACGGGCTAGCGGGGAGAGATACGCAGTATTTT
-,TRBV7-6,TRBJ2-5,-,CASSRGGLGSSETQYF,TGTGCCAGCAGCCGCGGAGGTTTGGGCTCGTCGGAGACCCAGTACTTC
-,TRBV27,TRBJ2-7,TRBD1,CASSPGTGDTEQYF,TGTGCCAGCAGCCCCGGGACAGGGGATACCGAGCAGTACTTC
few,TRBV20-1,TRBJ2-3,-,CSARDLWTPGLDTQYF,TGCAGTGCTAGAGACCTCTGGACACCGGGTTTAGATACGCAGTATTTT
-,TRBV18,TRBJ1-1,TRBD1,CASSQGQGKAEAFF,TGTGCCAGCTCGCAGGGACAGGGAAAGGCTGAAGCTTTCTTT
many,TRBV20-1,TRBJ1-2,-,CSARVGQAPNYGYTF,TGCAGTGCTAGAGTCGGGCAGGCTCCTAACTATGGCTACACCTTC
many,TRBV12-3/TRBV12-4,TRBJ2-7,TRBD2,CASSLDGLAASYEQYF,TGTGCCAGCAGTTTAGACGGGCTAGCGGCGTCCTACGAGCAGTACTTC
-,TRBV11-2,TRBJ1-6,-,CASSTLKGLGAPLHF,TGTGCCAGCAGCACACTTAAGGGACTCGGAGCACCCCTCCACTTT
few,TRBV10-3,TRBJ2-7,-,CAIAKDQSQYF,TGTGCCATAGCGAAAGATCAGTCGCAGTACTTC
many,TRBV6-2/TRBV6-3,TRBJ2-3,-,CASSLSNTADTQYF,TGTGCCAGCAGTTTAAGTAACACCGCAGATACGCAGTATTTT
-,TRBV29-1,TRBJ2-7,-,CSGGEQGGEQYF,TGCAGCGGTGGGGAGCAGGGCGGCGAGCAGTACTTC
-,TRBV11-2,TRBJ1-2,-,CASSPEVLTPFSSYGYTF,TGTGCCAGCAGCCCGGAGGTGCTCACCCCGTTCAGCTCATATGGCTACACCTTC
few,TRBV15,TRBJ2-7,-,CATSRDAGYSYEQYF,TGTGCCACCAGCAGAGATGCAGGTTACTCCTACGAGCAGTACTTC
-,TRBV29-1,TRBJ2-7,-,CSVDPTGTYDQQYF,TGCAGCGTTGACCCAACAGGAACCTACGATCAGCAGTACTTC
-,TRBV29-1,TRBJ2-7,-,CSVEYEGTSSCEQYF,TGCAGCGTTGAATATGAGGGGACATCCTCCTGCGAGCAGTACTTC
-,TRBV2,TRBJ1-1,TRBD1,CASRNVAGGVRIEAFF,TGTGCCAGCAGGAACGTGGCAGGGGGGGTGCGCATTGAAGCTTTCTTT
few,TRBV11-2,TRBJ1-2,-,CASSAMMGFYGYTF,TGTGCCAGCAGCGCAATGATGGGTTTCTATGGCTACACCTTC
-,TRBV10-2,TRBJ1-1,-,CASSETGWTGTEAFF,TGCGCCAGCAGTGAGACGGGGTGGACGGGCACTGAAGCTTTCTTT
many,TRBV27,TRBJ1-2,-,CASSPLGGWGNYGYTF,TGTGCCAGCAGCCCCCTGGGAGGGTGGGGGAACTATGGCTACACCTTC
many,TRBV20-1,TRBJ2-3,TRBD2,CSAPTTLAGVIDTQYF,TGCAGTGCCCCGACAACCCTAGCGGGGGTGATAGATACGCAGTATTTT
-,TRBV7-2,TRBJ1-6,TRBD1,CASGYRGSNSPLHF,TGTGCCAGCGGTTACAGGGGAAGCAATTCACCCCTCCACTTT
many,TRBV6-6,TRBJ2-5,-,CASSSGIGVQETQYF,TGTGCCAGCAGTTCAGGAATCGGGGTCCAAGAGACCCAGTACTTC
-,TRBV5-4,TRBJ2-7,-,CASSWRDGRPSYEQYF,TGTGCCAGCAGTTGGCGGGATGGTAGGCCTTCCTACGAGCAGTACTTC
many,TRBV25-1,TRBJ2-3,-,CASSKPGSTDTQYF,TGTGCCAGCAGTAAACCTGGAAGCACAGATACGCAGTATTTT
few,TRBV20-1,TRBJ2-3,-,CSVYLGNTDTQYF,TGCAGTGTTTACCTGGGAAACACAGATACGCAGTATTTT
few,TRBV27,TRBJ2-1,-,CASSNQQVPGSYNEQFF,TGTGCCAGCAGTAACCAACAGGTGCCGGGCTCCTACAATGAGCAGTTCTTC